The T cell receptor beta chain described here comes from a study of shared clonotypes between healthy human individuals. Positively selected for CCR7, the CD45RO-negative cells used as naive CD8 cells excluded terminally differentiated effector memory CD45RA+ cells. The data were produced by immunoSEQ multiplex PCR, yet TCRdb's version contains in-frame clones alone and is incomplete. Of about 1,800,000 clones in the sample, approximately 95% were seen once. Regarding this clone: Its target is not known.

Study observations and caveats: Lower generation probabilities were found for non-shared clonotypes than for those shared by all four donors.

The sequence was obtained from a man between 18 and 29 years old in good health. The sample consisted of naive CD8+ T cells sorted from blood.

This chain's CDR3 is CASSLLEGDTQYF. DNA of the CDR3: TGTGCCAGCAGCCTACTGGAAGGGGATACGCAGTATTTT. The gene calls are TRBV7-8 and TRBJ2-3, with D unresolved. This CDR3 has 13 amino acids. V lost 5 bases to trimming and J lost 6 bases, with 12 bases between them. Germline-derived CDR1 and CDR2 are SGHVS and FQNEAQ.